A selection of T cell receptor beta chains follows, all from one sample in a study of OX40 agonist ivuxolimab in advanced cancers. Produced via immunoSEQ multiplex PCR; TCRdb's table is partial and in-frame only. The sample lists about 12,000 clones, approximately 62% occurring once. Sequencing used CD4+ or CD8+ T cells sorted from blood, obtained in a trial of the OX40 agonist ivuxolimab. The receptors were gathered from an adult with an advanced solid tumor such as melanoma, head and neck, liver or kidney cancer. The CDR3 runs from the conserved cysteine through the conserved F or W. The order of the fields is J gene, CDR3 length, V gene, clone size, D gene, CDR3 DNA, CDR3 protein. D genes are given only for firm matches. The size of a clone is reported for some rows only, either as once, few or many, or as a class for expanded clones.

TRBJ2-7	15	TRBV5-1	.	TRBD1	TGCGCCAGCAGCTTGGGACAGGGGGCAATAAACGAGCAGTACTTC	CASSLGQGAINEQYF
TRBJ2-7	15	TRBV9	.	.	TGTGCCAGCAGCGTTGGAGGGGTACCCAACTACGAGCAGTACTTC	CASSVGGVPNYEQYF
TRBJ2-7	13	TRBV6-1	.	.	TGTGCCAGCCGGGGACGGATGTCCTACGAGCAGTACTTC	CASRGRMSYEQYF
TRBJ2-7	14	TRBV19	.	.	TGTGCCAGTAGTGAGTCGGCCGGAACCTACGAGCAGTACTTC	CASSESAGTYEQYF
TRBJ2-7	14	TRBV2	.	.	TGTGCCAGCAGTGACTATGGGGCCGGGTACGAGCAGTACTTC	CASSDYGAGYEQYF
TRBJ2-7	11	TRBV28	.	.	TGTGCCAGGGCCCCTGGGGGGGAGCAGTACTTC	CARAPGGEQYF
TRBJ2-2	16	TRBV9	.	.	TGTGCCAGTCACGCGCGGGACACCACTGGGGCCGGGGAGCTGTTTTTT	CASHARDTTGAGELFF
TRBJ2-2	16	TRBV7-9	.	.	TGTGCCAGCAGCAGAGGGGGGGACAGGATCACCGGGGAGCTGTTTTTT	CASSRGGDRITGELFF
TRBJ2-7	15	TRBV6-5	.	.	TGTGCCAGCAGTTACTCGACAGGGTGGGAGGACGAGCAGTACTTC	CASSYSTGWEDEQYF
TRBJ2-7	11	TRBV5-4	.	.	TGTGCCAGCAGCCTGGGGTTCGAGCAGTACTTC	CASSLGFEQYF
TRBJ2-1	15	TRBV6-5	.	TRBD1	TGTGCCAGCAGCCGGGACAGGAGCTCCTACAATGAGCAGTTCTTC	CASSRDRSSYNEQFF
TRBJ2-1	18	TRBV27	.	.	TGTGCCAGCAGTTTATTGAGACAGGAGGGAGGGCCCCACAATGAGCAGTTCTTC	CASSLLRQEGGPHNEQFF
TRBJ2-1	17	TRBV5-6	.	.	TGTGCCAGCAGGTTATGGGACTTTTTGAGCTCCTACAATGAGCAGTTCTTC	CASRLWDFLSSYNEQFF
TRBJ2-1	17	TRBV7-9	few	TRBD1	TGTGCCAGCAGCACCGGGACAGGGGGCGAAAAAGACAATGAGCAGTTCTTC	CASSTGTGGEKDNEQFF
TRBJ1-5	12	TRBV19	few	.	TGTGCCAGTACGGTTGGGAATCAGCCCCAGCATTTT	CASTVGNQPQHF
TRBJ1-2	16	TRBV4-2	.	.	TGTGCCAGCAGCCAAACGACTCCCGGACGGGAGTATGGCTACACCTTC	CASSQTTPGREYGYTF
TRBJ2-7	14	TRBV28	medium-sized	TRBD1	TGTGCCAGCAGTTTACTCGGACAGGGAAGCGAGCAGTACTTC	CASSLLGQGSEQYF
TRBJ2-2	17	TRBV28	.	TRBD1	TGTGCCAGCACCCAGAGGAGGGGACAGGGGGGAACCGGGGAGCTGTTTTTT	CASTQRRGQGGTGELFF
TRBJ2-7	13	TRBV6-5	.	TRBD1	TGTGCCAGCAGTCACGGACAGGACTACGAGCAGTACTTC	CASSHGQDYEQYF
TRBJ2-1	15	TRBV18	.	TRBD2	TGTGCCAGCTCAAAACTAGCGGGAGACTGGCATGAGCAGTTCTTC	CASSKLAGDWHEQFF
TRBJ2-7	16	TRBV6-6	.	.	TGTGCCAGCAGTTACGGCCTAGCAGGCTTGGGTTACGAGCAGTACTTC	CASSYGLAGLGYEQYF
TRBJ1-2	15	TRBV5-6	once	TRBD1	TGTGCCAGCAGCTTGGTTCAGGGGGTTAGCTATGGCTACACCTTC	CASSLVQGVSYGYTF
TRBJ1-3	14	TRBV11-2	once	.	TGTGCCAGCAGCTTAGGAGGGGCTGGAAACACCATATATTTT	CASSLGGAGNTIYF
TRBJ2-1	11	TRBV19	.	.	TGTGCCAGTAGGAGCGCGGAGGAGCAGTTCTTC	CASRSAEEQFF
TRBJ2-5	13	TRBV27	once	.	TGTGCCAGCAGTAGCTTACTACAAGAGACCCAGTACTTC	CASSSLLQETQYF
TRBJ2-1	14	TRBV2	.	.	TGTGCCAGCCAACAGCGGTCCTCCTACAATGAGCAGTTCTTC	CASQQRSSYNEQFF
TRBJ1-4	16	TRBV5-6	.	TRBD1	TGTGCCAGCAGCCAGACGGACAGGGTACGGGGGGAAAAACTGTTTTTT	CASSQTDRVRGEKLFF
TRBJ2-7	15	TRBV5-4	few	.	TGTGCCAGCAGTCAAAACGCGAAGCCGGACTACGAGCAGTACTTC	CASSQNAKPDYEQYF
TRBJ1-1	14	TRBV4-2	.	.	TGTGCCAGCAGCGAAGGGGGGGGGAACACTGAAGCTTTCTTT	CASSEGGGNTEAFF
TRBJ2-1	13	TRBV28	.	.	TGTGCCAGCAGCGAGAGTACCTACAATGAGCAGTTCTTC	CASSESTYNEQFF
TRBJ2-3	15	TRBV7-3	.	TRBD1	TGTGCCAGCAGCTCGGCCGGGACAGATGAAGATACGCAGTATTTT	CASSSAGTDEDTQYF
TRBJ1-4	13	TRBV2	.	.	TGTGCCAGCTCTCCCCCCGCCGGTTGGGAACTGTTTTTT	CASSPPAGWELFF
TRBJ2-1	15	TRBV15	few	TRBD2	TGTGCCACCAGCAGAGGTAGCGGGAGGGTAGATGAGCAGTTCTTC	CATSRGSGRVDEQFF
TRBJ2-7	14	TRBV15	.	.	TGTGCCACCAGCAGAGATGGCGGCTCCTACGAGCAGTACTTC	CATSRDGGSYEQYF
TRBJ2-4	16	TRBV7-3	few	.	TGTGCCAGCAGCCTAAGAACCGGGGGGCCCAAAAACATTCAGTACTTC	CASSLRTGGPKNIQYF
TRBJ1-1	13	TRBV29-1	few	.	TGCAGCGTTAGCCCCAGAGGGAACACTGAAGCTTTCTTT	CSVSPRGNTEAFF
TRBJ1-2	13	TRBV28	few	.	TGTGCCAGCACCCCTGGAGGATCCCATGGCTACACCTTC	CASTPGGSHGYTF
TRBJ2-7	14	TRBV2	once	.	TGTGCCAGCAGTGATCCCGGAGGGAGATACGAGCAGTACTTC	CASSDPGGRYEQYF
TRBJ1-1	15	TRBV19	.	.	TGTGCCACCTCAACCTACTTAGGGGTTGGAACTGAAGCTTTCTTT	CATSTYLGVGTEAFF
TRBJ2-7	10	TRBV2	.	.	TGTGCCAGCAGTGAGGGCGAGCAGTACTTC	CASSEGEQYF
TRBJ1-1	14	TRBV27	.	.	TGTGCCAGCAGTGTATCCCCTTGGGGGACTGAAGCTTTCTTT	CASSVSPWGTEAFF
TRBJ1-2	13	TRBV9	.	TRBD1	TGTGCCAGCAGCGAGGGGACAGACTATGGCTACACCTTC	CASSEGTDYGYTF
TRBJ1-1	15	TRBV4-1	.	TRBD1	TGCGCCAGCAGCCAAGAACCGGGACAGTTTTTATCGGCTTTCTTT	CASSQEPGQFLSAFF
TRBJ2-5	15	TRBV11-3	.	TRBD1	TGTGCCAGCAGCTTAGGGACAGGGCTGCAAGAGACCCAGTACTTC	CASSLGTGLQETQYF
TRBJ1-1	14	TRBV9	few	.	TGTGCCAGCAGCACGACAGATTGGGACACTGAAGCTTTCTTT	CASSTTDWDTEAFF
TRBJ1-5	14	TRBV9	.	.	TGTGCCAGCAGCGTAGGGGATAGCAATCAGCCCCAGCATTTT	CASSVGDSNQPQHF
TRBJ2-7	14	TRBV4-1	once	.	TGCGCCAGCAGCCAAGGTAGCAGGGACTACGAGCAGTACTTC	CASSQGSRDYEQYF
TRBJ1-1	15	TRBV9	few	.	TGTGCCAGCAGCGTAGAAGAGGGGATGAACACTGAAGCTTTCTTT	CASSVEEGMNTEAFF
TRBJ2-7	13	TRBV7-8	few	.	TGTGCCAGCAGCTCTCGACGGGGTTACGAGCAGTACTTC	CASSSRRGYEQYF
TRBJ1-1	14	TRBV9	.	TRBD1	TGTGCCAGCAGCGTAACAGGGGAGCCCTCTGAAGCTTTCTTT	CASSVTGEPSEAFF
TRBJ1-5	15	TRBV19	.	.	TGTGCCAGTAGTATAGCAGGGGCGGGGGATCAGCCCCAGCATTTT	CASSIAGAGDQPQHF
TRBJ2-1	15	TRBV5-5	.	TRBD1	TGTGCCAGCAGCTTGGGCAGGGGGACCTACAATGAGCAGTTCTTC	CASSLGRGTYNEQFF
TRBJ2-1	15	TRBV4-1	.	TRBD1	TGCGCCAGCAGCCAAGAAGGTTCAGGGACAGGTGAGCAGTTCTTC	CASSQEGSGTGEQFF
TRBJ1-5	12	TRBV7-3	once	.	TGTGCCAGCAGCTTGCTAGATCAGCCCCAGCATTTT	CASSLLDQPQHF
TRBJ1-2	15	TRBV4-1	once	TRBD1	TGCGCCAGCAGCCAAGTTGGGACAGGATCATATGGCTACACCTTC	CASSQVGTGSYGYTF
TRBJ2-7	13	TRBV5-6	.	.	TGTGCCAGCAGCTTCAGGGGTTCCTACGAGCAGTACTTC	CASSFRGSYEQYF
TRBJ2-7	13	TRBV29-1	.	TRBD2	TGCAGCGCAGGGACTAGCGGATCCTACGAGCAGTACTTC	CSAGTSGSYEQYF
TRBJ2-2	17	TRBV28	few	TRBD2	TGTGCCAGCAGTCCCCTGGGTCCGGGAGGGCCGGGCGGGGAGCTGTTTTTT	CASSPLGPGGPGGELFF
TRBJ2-1	14	TRBV6-4	once	.	TGTGCCAGCAGTGCGAGCGTGGAGTACAATGAGCAGTTCTTC	CASSASVEYNEQFF
TRBJ2-7	16	TRBV28	.	.	TGTGCCAGCAGTTCCATTGAGGACAGCTCCCTTTACGAGCAGTACTTC	CASSSIEDSSLYEQYF